Each of the 21 T cell receptor beta chains below was sequenced from the same sample in a study of shared clonotypes between healthy human individuals. Sequenced by immunoSEQ multiplex PCR; TCRdb stores in-frame clones only, minus some. The data contain some 1 million clones, 65% to 80% of them singletons. What was sequenced was memory CD4+ T cells sorted from blood. Subset: CD45RA-negative fraction. All receptors derive from a man younger than 35 in good health.

This clone was recorded a few times. The chain employs TRBV29-1 and TRBJ1-1; D is unclear. In germline, CDR1 is SQVTM, CDR2 ANQGSEA. V lost 5 bases, J lost 2 bases, and 12 bases lay in between. The CDR3 covers 13 residues. The CDR3 DNA reads as TGCAGCGTTAGAGGGAGGACCAACACTGAAGCTTTCTTT. Residues: CSVRGRTNTEAFF.

Only one count was recorded for this clone. Written as DNA, the CDR3 is TGTGCCAGCAGTTTAAGTAGGTCAGGGGAAGCTTTCTTT. As protein: CASSLSRSGEAFF. V and J are TRBV27 and TRBJ1-1; perhaps TRBD1 as D (5 bases). Trimming removed 2 bases at V and 8 bases at J, with 12 bases between. CDR1 and CDR2 (germline): MNHEY, SMNVEV (reference sequence). There are 13 residues in the CDR3.

The genes are TRBV19 and TRBJ1-5; D not resolved. In germline, CDR1 is LNHDA, CDR2 SQIVND (reference sequence). The CDR3 contains 14 residues. Trimming took off 6 bases at V and 2 bases at J, with 11 bases between the two ends. The CDR3 reads CASSSGYGNQPQHF. The CDR3 bases are TGTGCCAGTAGCTCCGGATACGGCAATCAGCCCCAGCATTTT.

V gene TRBV27 combines with J gene TRBJ1-2; no clear D. The CDR3 has 13 amino acids. Germline V gene data show CDR1 as MNHEY and CDR2 as SMNVEV (reference sequence). Trimming pared 3 bases from V and 3 bases from J, leaving 8 bases between. CDR3 nucleotide sequence: TGTGCCAGCAGTTTGAAGGCCTACTATGGCTACACCTTC. This codes for CASSLKAYYGYTF.

The chain carries TRBV18 and TRBJ1-4; TRBD1 matches at 7 bases. Germline CDR1 KGHSH, CDR2 LQKENI. The CDR3 totals 15 residues. The trim removed 1 base at V and 7 bases at J, leaving 6 bases unmatched. This CDR3 is CASSPQTGKGEKLFF. For the CDR3, the DNA is TGTGCCAGCTCACCACAGACAGGGAAAGGTGAAAAACTGTTTTTT.

This clone occurred a few times. This rearrangement joins TRBV25-1 to TRBJ1-1; D not certain. The V and J ends lost 4 bases and 5 bases respectively, with 8 bases between them. This CDR3 is built from 12 residues. In germline, CDR1 is MGHDK, CDR2 SYGVNS. CDR3 nucleotides: TGTGCCAGCAGTGTTTCGTGGACTGAAGCTTTCTTT. Residues: CASSVSWTEAFF.

Concerning this clone itself: Other DNA sequences within the sample encode an identical CDR3. V gene TRBV5-1 combines with J gene TRBJ2-3; no reliable D call. The germline gives CDR1 SGHRS, CDR2 YFSETQ. V was trimmed by 4 bases and J by 1 base, leaving 13 bases between them. The CDR3 extends over 15 amino acids. This chain's CDR3 is CASSPLGPGTDTQYF. The CDR3 coding sequence is TGCGCCAGCAGCCCCCTAGGGCCGGGCACAGATACGCAGTATTTT.

V is TRBV10-3 and J is TRBJ1-1; D gene ambiguous. This CDR3 is 13 amino acids long. Germline V gene data show CDR1 as ENHRY and CDR2 as SYGVKD. With 0 bases removed from V and 5 bases from J, the gap between germline ends came to 7 bases. The CDR3 loop reads CAISESRRTEAFF. The CDR3 coding sequence is TGTGCCATCAGTGAGTCGAGGCGGACTGAAGCTTTCTTT.

As concerns this clone: The sample holds other DNA sequences that translate to the same CDR3. The chain is built from TRBV7-2 and TRBJ2-3, with D unresolved. CDR3 size: 13 residues. V lost 1 base and J 4 bases, leaving 6 bases between the germline ends. Per the germline V gene, CDR1 is SGHTA and CDR2 is FQGNSA. The DNA for the CDR3 is TGTGCCAGCAGCTTAGGGGCTCCAGATACGCAGTATTTT. Amino acid sequence: CASSLGAPDTQYF.

This clone was observed once. The rearrangement joins TRBV30 to TRBJ2-7, with TRBD2 matching over 10 bases. Trimming at V came to 2 bases and at J to 5 bases, leaving 9 bases not matched to a gene. Germline V gene lookup returns CDR1 GTSNPN and CDR2 SVGIG (reference sequence). The length of the CDR3 is 15 residues. The CDR3 nucleotides are TGTGCCTGGAGTAGACCGGGACTAGCGATCGACGAGCAGTACTTC. Its protein product is CAWSRPGLAIDEQYF. Variable domain in full (rest from reference TRBV30 and TRBJ2-7): SQTIHQWPATLVQPVGSPLSLECTVEGTSNPNLYWYRQAAGRGLQLLFYSVGIGQISSEVPQNLSASRPQDRQFILSSKKLLLSDSGFYLCAWSRPGLAIDEQYFGPGTRLTVT.

The count of this clone is one. The genes are TRBV6-5 and TRBJ1-1; a weak D match, TRBD1 (5 bases). The V gene's germline CDR1 is MNHEY and CDR2 SVGAGI. This CDR3 comprises 16 residues. The ends were cut back, 4 bases at V and 0 bases at J, with 15 bases in the middle. Here the CDR3 reads CASSFGGVGVNTEAFF. The CDR3 bases are TGTGCCAGCAGTTTTGGTGGGGTGGGGGTGAACACTGAAGCTTTCTTT.

The rearrangement uses TRBV14 and TRBJ1-4; no clear D gene. This CDR3 has 13 amino acids. CDR1 is SGHDN, CDR2 FVKESK, per germline. V lost 3 bases to trimming and J lost 3 bases, with 5 bases between them. CDR3 bases: TGTGCCAGCAGCCACAGACCTAATGAAAAACTGTTTTTT. Amino acids: CASSHRPNEKLFF.

The J gene is TRBJ1-6, the V gene TRBV19; 7 bases are shared with TRBD1. J was trimmed by 6 bases and V by 5 bases; bases with no gene match: 1. The CDR3 has 13 residues. Per germline, CDR1 LNHDA and CDR2 SQIVND (reference sequence). DNA of the CDR3: TGTGCCAGTAGTGGGGACAGTAATTCACCCCTCCACTTT. Its translation is CASSGDSNSPLHF.

The genes are TRBV7-9 and TRBJ2-1, with 9 nucleotides matching TRBD1. CDR1 and CDR2 from the germline V gene are SEHNR and FQNEAQ (reference sequence). Unmatched junction bases numbered 6, after V lost 5 bases and J lost 7 bases. The CDR3 has 14 amino acids. The CDR3 loop reads CASSQDRGRNEQFF. The CDR3 region has the DNA TGTGCCAGCAGCCAAGACAGGGGGAGGAATGAGCAGTTCTTC.

The chain couples TRBV18 to TRBJ1-3; no clear D gene. This CDR3 has 14 residues. Germline lookup yields CDR1 KGHSH and CDR2 LQKENI. Trimming shortened V by 2 bases and J by 9 bases, and 14 bases separated the two germline ends. The CDR3 spells CASSPSLTEGTIYF. CDR3 DNA: TGTGCCAGCTCACCAAGCTTGACGGAGGGCACCATATATTTT.

This clone was observed once. V gene TRBV4-1 combines with J gene TRBJ2-7; D call uncertain. This CDR3 has 15 residues. Trimming pared 1 base from V and 2 bases from J, leaving 12 bases between. CDR1 is MGHRA, CDR2 YSYEKL, per germline. CDR3 coding DNA: TGCGCCAGCAGCCAAGGAGGTACTCGGGCCTACGAGCAGTACTTC. Translation: CASSQGGTRAYEQYF.

The chain is built from TRBV15 and TRBJ2-3; 9 bases are shared with TRBD2. The junction had 6 bases not matched to a gene; V was cut back by 0 bases and J by 2 bases. CDR3 length: 17 residues. Germline CDR1 LNHNV, CDR2 YYDKDF (reference sequence). CDR3 protein: CATSRDLAGGPTDTQYF. The CDR3 DNA follows: TGTGCCACCAGCAGAGATCTTGCGGGAGGGCCCACAGATACGCAGTATTTT.

The chain links TRBV11-2 to TRBJ2-7; TRBD2 aligns across 9 bases. This CDR3 comprises 16 residues. Trimming at V came to 5 bases and at J to 4 bases, leaving 12 bases not matched to a gene. In germline, CDR1 is SGHAT, CDR2 FQNNGV. The DNA for the CDR3 is TGTGCCAGCAGCCCCCGTGGGGTAGCGGGAGATTACGAGCAGTACTTC. Translation: CASSPRGVAGDYEQYF.

The J gene is TRBJ1-5, the V gene TRBV10-3, with D perhaps TRBD1 (6 bases). The CDR3 spans 15 residues. Looked up from germline, CDR1 is ENHRY and CDR2 is SYGVKD. V was trimmed by 3 bases and J by 4 bases, leaving 13 bases between them. CDR3 amino acids: CAISDVARGNQPQHF. CDR3 in DNA: TGTGCCATCAGTGATGTGGCCAGGGGAAATCAGCCCCAGCATTTT.

This rearrangement joins TRBV14 to TRBJ1-6; a weak D match, TRBD1 (6 bases). V was trimmed by 4 bases and J by 7 bases, leaving 17 bases between them. The V gene's germline CDR1 is SGHDN and CDR2 FVKESK. CDR3 length equals 16 residues. This chain's CDR3 is CASSPRVTGGNSPLHF. CDR3 nucleotide sequence: TGTGCCAGCAGCCCACGTGTGACAGGTGGAAATTCACCCCTCCACTTT.

This chain joins TRBV9 and TRBJ1-1, with 7 bases matching TRBD1. Unmatched junction bases numbered 23, after V lost 4 bases and J lost 5 bases. CDR1 SGDLS and CDR2 YYNGEE come from the germline V gene. The CDR3 has 19 amino acids. Here the CDR3 DNA reads TGTGCCAGCAGCCCCCGTGGGGACAGCGGCTTAAGGGGGGGAACTGAAGCTTTCTTT. Its protein product is CASSPRGDSGLRGGTEAFF.